This T cell receptor beta chain was identified in a study of T-cell reconstitution after alpha-beta-depleted transplantation in children. CDR1 and CDR2 (germline): SGDLS, YYNGEE. Trimming removed 0 bases at V and 7 bases at J, with 10 bases between. The CDR3 extends over 13 amino acids. As concerns this clonotype: The antigen remains undetermined.

A TCRbeta library incorporating unique molecular identifiers was prepared. TCRdb itself ran the PCR reads through MiXCR, one entry per CDR3 protein. This sample carries a few hundred thousand distinct CDR3 sequences, over 10% of them seen once, and the ten largest clones take approximately 2%. General study points: Several hundred expanded graft clones reportedly supplied alpha-beta T cells about two months after transplant. Surviving recipient T cells and thymic progenitors produced the high day-60 TCRbeta diversity seen in some patients.

Sequencing was performed on PBMCs, mostly from graft donor cells, taken 360 days after TCRalphabeta/CD19-depleted stem cell transplant. The chain joins TRBV9 to TRBJ1-2; D is unclear. This receptor was obtained from a male patient younger than 18 who had a stem cell transplant for acute myeloid leukemia, so the T cells may come from the graft donor. CDR3 in amino acids: CASSVVEGGGYTF. CDR3 nucleotide sequence: TGTGCCAGCAGCGTAGTGGAGGGAGGTGGCTACACCTTC.